This T cell receptor (beta chain) was recorded in a study of CD8 T cells in ankylosing spondylitis. The TCR beta libraries were generated through quantitative 5'-RACE incorporating molecular barcodes. MiXCR, applied by TCRdb to the 5' RACE reads, yields one record per CDR3 protein. The repertoire holds roughly 220,000 distinct CDR3 sequences, 18% seen once, with roughly 43% in the top ten. Worth noting for this clonotype: Its antigen is unknown.

This CDR3 comprises 17 residues. With 3 bases clipped from V and 4 bases from J, the junction kept 14 bases outside the gene matches. In germline, CDR1 is SEHNR, CDR2 FQNEAQ (reference sequence). Whole-study findings and limits: The study identified a TCR beta motif of roughly eight highly homologous variants that appeared characteristic of ankylosing spondylitis blood. According to the report, clones linked to the disease were significantly enriched in matched synovial fluid samples taken from ankylosing spondylitis patients.

This sequence was found in a male donor with ankylosing spondylitis. The chain is built from TRBV7-9 and TRBJ2-7; TRBD1 agrees at 8 bases. What was sequenced was blood, either unsorted or a sorted T cell fraction (not recorded which). CDR3 region: CASSLDRESNYGYEQYF. The CDR3 DNA is TGTGCCAGCAGCTTGGACAGGGAAAGCAACTACGGGTACGAGCAGTACTTC.